The clone carrying this TCR beta chain is labeled as medium-sized. Trimming at V came to 3 bases and at J to 6 bases, leaving 10 bases not matched to a gene. The CDR3 contains 16 residues. Germline CDR1 is KGHSH and CDR2 is LQKENI. The sample is drawn from a study of blood T cell repertoires in COVID-19. In the study overall: PBMCs, B-cell-depleted T cells, or T cells were the source of the cDNA or gDNA that made up the material.

Measured with immunoSEQ multiplex PCR; TCRdb has only the in-frame clones, and not every one. The table has 130,000 to 150,000 clones, approximately 84% seen once. This TCR came from a human donor with acute or convalescent COVID-19. The donor label of this sample is uncertain. V gene TRBV18 combines with J gene TRBJ2-1, with 8 bases lining up with TRBD2. The material sequenced was peripheral blood. The CDR3 nucleotides read TGTGCCAGCTCACCGGAAAGCGGGAGTTTTTCCAATGAGCAGTTCTTC. This encodes CASSPESGSFSNEQFF.